Shown below are 17 T cell receptor beta chains from a single sample sequenced in a study of T cell changes during pregnancy in multiple sclerosis (dated by TCRdb to between 2019 and 2020). The library was built by means of the immunoSEQ multiplex PCR assay. TCRdb stores this immuneACCESS table with in-frame sequences only. Part of the clones is absent; in the studies checked, under half of the shortfall reflects unresolved V genes, and no reason is known for the rest. The table for this sample lists around 60,000 clones; around 90% of them were counted only once. The leading ten clones occupy roughly 1.7% of the sample. This specimen consisted of peripheral blood, obtained in the first trimester of pregnancy. The receptors here all came from a female donor with multiple sclerosis, enrolled in a pregnancy study.

The genes are TRBV7-6 and TRBJ2-7; no definite D call. The CDR3 has 12 residues. The germline CDR1 and CDR2 sequences are SGHVS and FNYEAQ. Trimming pared 3 bases from V and 6 bases from J, leaving 9 bases between. The CDR3 protein is CASSFGPGEQYF. Here the CDR3 DNA reads TGTGCCAGCAGCTTCGGTCCCGGCGAGCAGTACTTC.

This chain links TRBV4-1 with TRBJ2-7; D is unclear. Trimming took off 6 bases at V and 2 bases at J, with 11 bases between the two ends. Germline V lookup: CDR1 MGHRA, CDR2 YSYEKL. This CDR3 spans 13 amino acids. CDR3 in amino acids: CASSHDSPYEQYF. The CDR3 bases are TGCGCCAGCAGTCACGACTCTCCCTACGAGCAGTACTTC.

J is TRBJ2-5 and V is TRBV19; 8 bases align to TRBD2. The CDR3 loop spans 16 amino acids. Germline lookup yields CDR1 LNHDA and CDR2 SQIVND (reference sequence). V was pared by 4 bases and J by 3 bases, with 10 bases of the junction left unmatched. This CDR3 is CASSTSGRATKETQYF. CDR3 in DNA: TGTGCCAGTAGTACGAGCGGGAGAGCAACAAAAGAGACCCAGTACTTC.

On this clone: Other DNA sequences in this specimen translate into the identical CDR3. CDR3 residues: CASSLDRATNEKLFF. As DNA, the CDR3 is TGCGCCAGCAGCTTGGACAGGGCAACTAATGAAAAACTGTTTTTT. This chain connects TRBV5-1 to TRBJ1-4, with D perhaps TRBD1 (6 bases). This CDR3 is built from 15 residues. The V and J ends lost 0 bases and 0 bases respectively, with 6 bases between them. CDR1 is SGHRS, CDR2 YFSETQ, per germline.

The CDR3 coding sequence is TGTGCCAGCAGTGAAGAGCTAACCACAGATACGCAGTATTTT. Its protein product is CASSEELTTDTQYF. V usage is TRBV2 and J usage is TRBJ2-3; no definite D call. V lost 1 base, J lost 2 bases, and 7 bases lay in between. The germline V gene has CDR1 SNHLY and CDR2 FYNNEI. This CDR3 comprises 14 residues.

The gene calls are TRBV11-2 and TRBJ2-3; TRBD2 might be the D (6 bases). Trimming stripped 1 base from V and 0 bases from J, with 8 bases between. The CDR3 loop spans 15 amino acids. Per the germline V gene, CDR1 is SGHAT and CDR2 is FQNNGV. The CDR3 region is CASSLASGSTDTQYF. The CDR3 coding sequence is TGTGCCAGCAGCTTAGCGAGCGGGAGCACAGATACGCAGTATTTT.

The genes are TRBV7-9 and TRBJ1-5, with TRBD1 matching over 9 bases. Germline V lookup: CDR1 SEHNR, CDR2 FQNEAQ (reference sequence). This CDR3 is 15 amino acids long. V shed 4 bases and J 8 bases; nucleotides not matched to a gene: 9. Written as DNA, the CDR3 is TGTGCCAGCAGCTCCACACAGGGGGCGGAGGAGCCCCAGCATTTT. It yields the protein CASSSTQGAEEPQHF.

CDR3 sequence (DNA): TGTGCCAGCAGCTTGGATCGACTAGTTCGAGGGTACGAGCAGTACTTC. Its translation is CASSLDRLVRGYEQYF. V gene TRBV7-9 combines with J gene TRBJ2-7; TRBD2 is a possible D gene (6 bases). The germline V gene encodes CDR1 SEHNR and CDR2 FQNEAQ (reference sequence). The CDR3 covers 16 residues. Trimming stripped 3 bases from V and 4 bases from J, with 19 bases between.

CDR3 sequence reads: CASSPGTSGGVTDTQYF. In DNA form, the CDR3 reads TGCGCCAGCAGTCCCGGGACTAGCGGAGGGGTCACAGATACGCAGTATTTT. The chain recombines TRBV5-1 with TRBJ2-3; TRBD2 matches 11 bases. Germline CDR1 and CDR2: SGHRS and YFSETQ. Losses at the gene ends were 5 bases for V and 2 bases for J; bases not matched to a gene: 10. This CDR3 spans 17 amino acids.

This chain links TRBV6-1 with TRBJ1-5; the D is unclear. CDR1 MNHNS and CDR2 SASEGT come from the germline V gene. V lost 2 bases and J lost 3, with 8 bases in between. The CDR3 has 14 residues. CDR3 amino acids: CASSETSYNQPQHF. The CDR3 DNA is TGTGCCAGCAGTGAAACCAGTTACAATCAGCCCCAGCATTTT.

This chain joins TRBV30 and TRBJ2-3; D perhaps matches TRBD2 (6 bases). This CDR3 contains 12 residues. Germline CDR1 reads GTSNPN; CDR2 reads SVGIG (reference sequence). Trimming left V 5 bases short and J 4 bases short, with 10 bases between. DNA for the CDR3: TGTGCCTGGGGGGACTCCTCAGATACGCAGTATTTT. Its protein is CAWGDSSDTQYF.

The V gene is TRBV5-4, the J gene TRBJ1-1; no firm D call. Germline loops: CDR1 SGHNT, CDR2 YYREEE (reference sequence). This CDR3 has 14 residues. The germline V and J ends were trimmed by 0 bases and 4 bases, with 10 bases remaining between them. The CDR3, as DNA: TGTGCCAGCAGCTTGGACGCGGATTCCACTGAAGCTTTCTTT. Its protein product is CASSLDADSTEAFF. The full variable domain, completed using reference TRBV5-4 and TRBJ1-1, is ETGVTQSPTHLIKTRGQQVTLRCSSQSGHNTVSWYQQALGQGPQFIFQYYREEENGRGNFPPRFSGLQFPNYSSELNVNALELDDSALYLCASSLDADSTEAFFGQGTRLTVV.

This chain joins TRBV2 and TRBJ1-2; D perhaps matches TRBD1 (5 bases). This CDR3 spans 13 amino acids. Germline V CDR1 and CDR2: SNHLY, FYNNEI. V shed 4 bases and J shed 8 bases, with 14 bases lying between them. The CDR3 sequence is CASSVGPRGGYTF. The DNA for the CDR3 is TGTGCCAGCAGTGTTGGGCCAAGGGGCGGCTACACCTTC.

The CDR3 bases are TGCGCCAGCAGCCAAGATGGGGCAGAGGCCCGTAGCAATCAGCCCCAGCATTTT. Protein product: CASSQDGAEARSNQPQHF. The V gene is TRBV4-1, the J gene TRBJ1-5; D possibly corresponds to TRBD1 (5 bases). The germline V gene encodes CDR1 MGHRA and CDR2 YSYEKL. CDR3 length: 18 residues. V gave up 0 bases and J gave up 0 bases, with 15 bases separating them.

The chain uses TRBV25-1 and TRBJ2-7; D remains ambiguous. Trimming took off 4 bases at V and 6 bases at J, with 10 bases between the two ends. CDR3 length equals 12 residues. Germline CDR1 is MGHDK and CDR2 is SYGVNS. CDR3 sequence reads: CASSGYLVEQYF. CDR3 nucleotides: TGTGCCAGCAGTGGCTACTTGGTCGAGCAGTACTTC.

The rearrangement uses TRBV6-4 and TRBJ2-1, with 11 bases fitting TRBD2. With 0 bases clipped from V and 9 bases from J, the junction kept 13 bases outside the gene matches. Germline CDR1 reads MRHNA; CDR2 reads SNTAGT. The CDR3 spans 18 residues. The CDR3 region is CASSDSSFLAGGPGEQFF. CDR3 bases: TGTGCCAGCAGTGACTCGTCTTTCCTAGCGGGAGGCCCTGGTGAGCAGTTCTTC.

The chain is built from TRBV7-2 and TRBJ1-1; 7 positions agree with TRBD1. Germline loops: CDR1 SGHTA, CDR2 FQGNSA. After removal of 5 bases from V and 0 bases from J, the junction contained 0 bases not matched to a gene. The CDR3 covers 13 residues. CDR3: CASSDRVNTEAFF. The CDR3 DNA is TGTGCCAGCAGCGACAGGGTGAACACTGAAGCTTTCTTT.